The 25 T cell receptor beta chains in this list originate from one sample, sequenced in a study of regulatory T cells in long-lasting Graves disease listed by TCRdb under 2021. The time point label for this specimen denotes: newly diagnosed GD, antithyroid drugs for less than 3 months. For both TCR sequencing and RNA sequencing, RNA was extracted from PBMCs in TRIzol. Library construction relied on multiplex PCR. TCRdb shows the sequencer as Illumina HiSeq 4000. TCR beta libraries were built with iRepertoire HTBI primers and Arm-PCR amplification of CDR3 regions. Using fastp at Q25 and MiXCR, TCRdb reprocessed the public reads and kept productive beta chains. For every CDR3 protein sequence, its rows merge into one entry that carries the most common genes and DNA. The sample data list some 600,000 distinct CDR3 sequences, and 16% of these were observed just once. The ten largest clones represent more than 10% of the sample.

This sample was also put to use in a study of T cells in Graves' hyperthyroidism and ophthalmopathy.

Sequencing was performed on peripheral blood mononuclear cells (PBMCs), taken at new diagnosis, from a patient treated with antithyroid drugs. These receptors came from a young man with Graves disease. Donor details come from another sample of the same person, matched by shared clones.

This clonotype was detected many times. V is TRBV20-1 and J is TRBJ2-3, with 11 bases identical to TRBD1. With 3 bases clipped from V and 4 bases from J, the junction kept 6 bases outside the gene matches. The germline gives CDR1 DFQATT, CDR2 SNEGSKA (reference sequence). The CDR3 extends over 15 amino acids. The CDR3 loop is CSASGPGQGADTQYF. The CDR3 bases are TGCAGTGCTAGTGGTCCGGGACAGGGGGCAGATACGCAGTATTTT.

This clonotype was counted many times. The V call is TRBV2, the J call TRBJ2-1; 11 positions agree with TRBD2. The J segment lost 8 bases and the V segment lost 6 bases, leaving 6 bases of the junction unmatched. The CDR3 runs to 14 residues. Germline CDR1 and CDR2: SNHLY and FYNNEI. The CDR3: CASSKLAGVDEQFF. CDR3 sequence (DNA): TGTGCCAGCAGCAAACTAGCGGGAGTCGATGAGCAGTTCTTC.

This clonotype was recorded many times. This chain links TRBV10-3 with TRBJ2-1, with 7 bases that match TRBD2. CDR1 is ENHRY and CDR2 is SYGVKD in the germline V gene. The CDR3 has 14 amino acids. Trimming took 0 bases from V and 5 from J; bases not matched to a gene: 1. CDR3 nucleotide sequence: TGTGCCATCAGTGAGTCCAGCGGGGACAATGAGCAGTTCTTC. It specifies CAISESSGDNEQFF.

The chain carries TRBV15 and TRBJ2-1; D might be TRBD2 (6 bases). Per the germline V gene, CDR1 is LNHNV and CDR2 is YYDKDF (reference sequence). V dropped 6 bases and J dropped 2 bases, with 17 bases sitting between them. This CDR3 spans 16 amino acids. The CDR3 sequence: CATRAQEGDTYNEQFF. DNA for the CDR3: TGTGCCACCAGAGCCCAGGAGGGCGACACCTACAATGAGCAGTTCTTC.

Ten or more counts support this clonotype. J is TRBJ1-1 and V is TRBV29-1; no reliable D call. This CDR3 is built from 11 residues. From germline, CDR1 is SQVTM and CDR2 ANQGSEA. Between the trimmed V and J ends, which lost 7 bases and 0 bases, there was a span of 6 bases. CDR3 nucleotides: TGCAGCGCCGAAATGAACACTGAAGCTTTCTTT. Encoded protein: CSAEMNTEAFF.

The chain combines TRBV18 with TRBJ1-1; D might be TRBD1 (6 bases). Trimming left V 1 base short and J 4 bases short, with 10 bases between. This CDR3 has 14 amino acids. CDR1 is KGHSH, CDR2 LQKENI, per germline. The CDR3 loop reads CASSPQGVATEAFF. CDR3 DNA: TGTGCCAGCTCACCACAGGGGGTTGCCACTGAAGCTTTCTTT.

The chain joins TRBV4-2 to TRBJ2-7, with TRBD1 identical over 7 bases. Germline lookup yields CDR1 LGHNA and CDR2 YNFKEQ. The CDR3 consists of 16 residues. The V segment lost 0 bases and the J segment 4 bases; nucleotides outside the gene matches: 9. The CDR3 sequence: CASSQEQGTADYEQYF. The DNA of the CDR3 is TGTGCCAGCAGCCAAGAGCAAGGGACAGCCGATTACGAGCAGTACTTC.

This clonotype has just a few counts. The chain uses TRBV27 and TRBJ2-7; 7 bases are shared with TRBD1. V shed 7 bases, J shed 0 bases, and the junction held 9 bases outside the gene matches. Germline values: CDR1 MNHEY, CDR2 SMNVEV (reference sequence). This CDR3 region has 15 residues. As DNA, the CDR3 is TGTGCCAGCAATTTTGAGACAGGGTACTCCTACGAGCAGTACTTC. This codes for CASNFETGYSYEQYF.

The rearrangement joins TRBV13 to TRBJ2-4; no clear D gene. The V end lost 0 bases, the J end lost 0 bases, and 9 bases lay between the germline ends. The CDR3 consists of 16 residues. The germline gives CDR1 PRHDT, CDR2 FYEKMQ (reference sequence). CDR3 DNA sequence: TGTGCCAGCAGCTTAGGGGACCCAATAGCCAAAAACATTCAGTACTTC. It translates to CASSLGDPIAKNIQYF.

This clonotype occurred many times. The chain has TRBV15 and TRBJ2-1, with TRBD1 identical over 7 bases. CDR1 and CDR2 (germline): LNHNV, YYDKDF (reference sequence). CDR3 length equals 15 residues. With V trimmed by 1 base and J by 8 bases, 8 bases remained unmatched. The DNA of the CDR3 is TGTGCCACCAGCAGAGCGCGACAGGGTGGGTATGAGCAGTTCTTC. It translates to CATSRARQGGYEQFF. The variable domain in full, completed from reference TRBV15 and TRBJ2-1, reads DAMVIQNPRYQVTQFGKPVTLSCSQTLNHNVMYWYQQKSSQAPKLLFHYYDKDFNNEADTPDNFQSRRPNTSFCFLDIRSPGLGDTAMYLCATSRARQGGYEQFFGPGTRLTVL.

This clonotype was picked up many times. V is TRBV18 and J is TRBJ1-2, with 7 bases that match TRBD1. CDR1 is KGHSH and CDR2 is LQKENI in the germline V gene. The V segment lost 2 bases and the J segment 1 base; nucleotides outside the gene matches: 7. The CDR3 spans 16 residues. The chain's CDR3 is CASSPGPGQINYGYTF. DNA of the CDR3: TGTGCCAGCTCACCAGGGCCGGGACAGATTAACTATGGCTACACCTTC.

The chain couples TRBV5-1 to TRBJ2-7; TRBD2 is a possible D gene (5 bases). The CDR3 spans 14 residues. CDR1 SGHRS and CDR2 YFSETQ come from the germline V gene. V lost 3 bases to trimming and J lost 4 bases, with 14 bases between them. CDR3 residues: CASSSDLYSYEQYF. Here the CDR3 DNA reads TGCGCCAGCAGCTCGGACTTATACTCATACGAGCAGTACTTC. Together with reference TRBV5-1 and TRBJ2-7, the CDR3 gives the full variable domain: KAGVTQTPRYLIKTRGQQVTLSCSPISGHRSVSWYQQTPGQGLQFLFEYFSETQRNKGNFPGRFSGRQFSNSRSEMNVSTLELGDSALYLCASSSDLYSYEQYFGPGTRLTVT.

The V gene is TRBV5-6, the J gene TRBJ1-2; possible D gene TRBD1, 5 bases. Looked up from germline, CDR1 is SGHDT and CDR2 is YYEEEE. V lost 1 base and J 5 bases, leaving 12 bases between the germline ends. CDR3 length: 14 amino acids. The CDR3 is CASSLRGVSYGYTF. In DNA form, the CDR3 reads TGTGCCAGCAGCTTGAGAGGGGTTAGTTATGGCTACACCTTC.

The sample holds many counts of this clonotype. The chain uses TRBV30 and TRBJ2-1; D is unclear. This CDR3 has 13 residues. Trimming took 6 bases from V and 0 from J, leaving 9 bases between them. Germline CDR1 GTSNPN, CDR2 SVGIG (reference sequence). In DNA, the CDR3 is TGTGCCTGTAGACTGGCCTCCTACAATGAGCAGTTCTTC. Translating gives CACRLASYNEQFF.

Only a few counts were recorded for this clonotype. The chain joins TRBV28 to TRBJ2-7; TRBD1 aligns across 7 bases. V shed 11 bases and J 3 bases; nucleotides not matched to a gene: 4. The CDR3 is made up of 11 amino acids. Germline-derived CDR1 and CDR2 are MDHEN and SYDVKM. For the CDR3, the DNA is TGTGCCCTGGACAGGAGCTACGAGCAGTACTTC. It translates to CALDRSYEQYF. Full variable domain (missing parts from reference TRBV28 and TRBJ2-7): DVKVTQSSRYLVKRTGEKVFLECVQDMDHENMFWYRQDPGLGLRLIYFSYDVKMKEKGDIPEGYSVSREKKERFSLILESASTNQTSMYLCALDRSYEQYFGPGTRLTVT.

This clonotype was seen repeatedly, ten times or more. The rearrangement links TRBV2 to TRBJ1-1; D call uncertain. Trimming shortened V by 10 bases and J by 4 bases, and 19 bases separated the two germline ends. Per germline, CDR1 SNHLY and CDR2 FYNNEI. The CDR3 is 14 amino acids. The CDR3 loop is CATTPEAQGTEAFF. In DNA, the CDR3 is TGTGCCACTACCCCGGAGGCCCAAGGCACTGAAGCTTTCTTT.

The V gene is TRBV5-6, the J gene TRBJ2-1; 10 bases match TRBD2. The V gene end was trimmed by 5 bases and the J gene end by 5 bases; junction bases not matched to a gene: 10. The CDR3 loop spans 16 amino acids. CDR1 is SGHDT, CDR2 YYEEEE, per germline. CDR3 nucleotides: TGTGCCAGCAGTCACACTAGCGGGATTGATCACAATGAGCAGTTCTTC. This sequence encodes CASSHTSGIDHNEQFF.

The rearrangement links TRBV5-8 to TRBJ1-6, with 8 bases identical to TRBD1. Per germline, CDR1 SGHTS and CDR2 YDEGEE. V shed 0 bases, J shed 15 bases, and the junction held 5 bases outside the gene matches. CDR3 size: 13 residues. The CDR3 loop reads CASSLGTGRILHF. The CDR3 coding sequence is TGTGCCAGCAGCTTGGGGACAGGGCGTATCCTCCACTTT.

In its sample, this clonotype was seen a few times. The chain combines TRBV27 with TRBJ2-1, with D uncertain. V was shortened by 5 bases and J by 5 bases, with 22 bases between the two germline ends. CDR3 size: 17 residues. Looked up from germline, CDR1 is MNHEY and CDR2 is SMNVEV (reference sequence). CDR3 coding DNA: TGTGCCAGCAGTCCACTCCTCCTTCGGGCTGGGGACAATGAGCAGTTCTTC. As protein: CASSPLLLRAGDNEQFF.

The V and J genes are TRBV9 and TRBJ2-5, with TRBD2 matching over 7 bases. From germline, CDR1 is SGDLS and CDR2 YYNGEE. The CDR3 covers 17 residues. V lost 4 bases, J lost 1 base, and 13 bases stayed unmatched. CDR3 nucleotide sequence: TGTGCCAGCAGCAGACAGCCGGCAATAGCGGGCCAAGAGACCCAGTACTTC. This gives the protein CASSRQPAIAGQETQYF.

This clonotype was seen repeatedly, ten times or more. The V call is TRBV6-1, the J call TRBJ2-1; TRBD2 matches 14 bases. Germline CDR1 and CDR2: MNHNS and SASEGT. The CDR3 is made up of 16 amino acids. V dropped 5 bases and J dropped 10; count of bases not matched to a gene: 10. The CDR3 sequence is CASSPPGTSGRWEQFF. The CDR3, as DNA: TGTGCCAGCAGTCCCCCAGGGACTAGCGGGAGATGGGAGCAGTTCTTC.

The chain combines TRBV19 with TRBJ2-5; D gene unclear. V was clipped by 5 bases and J by 4 bases, with 14 bases between them. Germline V CDR1 and CDR2: LNHDA, SQIVND (reference sequence). The length of the CDR3 is 14 residues. Written as DNA, the CDR3 is TGTGCCAGTAGTGCCCCTAGTTTCCCAGAGACCCAGTACTTC. Translated, it gives CASSAPSFPETQYF. The full variable domain, in which reference TRBV19 and TRBJ2-5 provide the parts outside the CDR3, is DGGITQSPKYLFRKEGQNVTLSCEQNLNHDAMYWYRQDPGQGLRLIYYSQIVNDFQKGDIAEGYSVSREKKESFPLTVTSAQKNPTAFYLCASSAPSFPETQYFGPGTRLLVL.

The genes are TRBV4-1 and TRBJ2-7, with D possibly TRBD1 on 8 matching bases. The CDR3 extends over 13 amino acids. CDR1 is MGHRA and CDR2 is YSYEKL in the germline V gene. V dropped 9 bases and J dropped 4 bases, with 16 bases sitting between them. CDR3 DNA sequence: TGCGCCAGAGCGGGACAGGAAGGTTACGAGCAGTACTTC. This gives the protein CARAGQEGYEQYF.

The table lists this clonotype with many counts. The chain links TRBV11-2 to TRBJ1-2; unclear D gene. The germline V gene encodes CDR1 SGHAT and CDR2 FQNNGV. The CDR3 sequence is 14 residues long. Between the trimmed V and J ends, which lost 0 bases and 8 bases, there was a span of 13 bases. This CDR3 reads CASSLDWTSRGYTF. The CDR3 DNA reads TGTGCCAGCAGCTTAGATTGGACGTCCCGAGGCTACACCTTC.

At least ten counts were recorded for this clonotype. V and J are TRBV30 and TRBJ1-1; no clear D gene. From germline, CDR1 is GTSNPN and CDR2 SVGIG (reference sequence). Trimming took 3 bases from V and 11 from J, leaving 10 bases between them. There are 10 residues in the CDR3. The DNA of the CDR3 is TGTGCCTGGAGGCCCCACACGGCTTTCTTT. Its protein is CAWRPHTAFF.